This TCR beta chain was found in a study of T cells after yellow fever vaccination. Overall study findings and caveats: Researchers noted that a small share of clonotypes showed up in both CD4 and CD8 compartments. Most primary-vaccination clones recurred post-booster (about 96% CD4, more than 85% CD8).

Ten or more counts support this clonotype. Its antigen is not identified. They built TCR cDNA with 5'RACE template switching, a step that put in a universal primer site and UMIs. TCRdb reprocessed the 5' RACE reads with MiXCR, giving one entry per CDR3 protein. The sample carries 95,000 to 100,000 distinct CDR3 sequences, around 5.8% recorded once. The CDR3 length is 18 residues. Between the trimmed V and J ends, which lost 0 bases and 6 bases, there was a span of 22 bases. Germline assignment: CDR1 SGHKS and CDR2 YYEKEE (reference sequence). The input for sequencing was CD8+ T cells sorted from PBMCs, taken 10 days after the yellow fever booster vaccination. The receptor was isolated from a man in his late teens or twenties who received the YFV17D yellow fever vaccine. V gene TRBV5-5 combines with J gene TRBJ1-5, with D possibly being TRBD1 (6 bases). Here the CDR3 DNA reads TGTGCCAGCAGCTTGGTGAACCCTACAGGGCCCTTAGGTCAGCCCCAGCATTTT. This codes for CASSLVNPTGPLGQPQHF.